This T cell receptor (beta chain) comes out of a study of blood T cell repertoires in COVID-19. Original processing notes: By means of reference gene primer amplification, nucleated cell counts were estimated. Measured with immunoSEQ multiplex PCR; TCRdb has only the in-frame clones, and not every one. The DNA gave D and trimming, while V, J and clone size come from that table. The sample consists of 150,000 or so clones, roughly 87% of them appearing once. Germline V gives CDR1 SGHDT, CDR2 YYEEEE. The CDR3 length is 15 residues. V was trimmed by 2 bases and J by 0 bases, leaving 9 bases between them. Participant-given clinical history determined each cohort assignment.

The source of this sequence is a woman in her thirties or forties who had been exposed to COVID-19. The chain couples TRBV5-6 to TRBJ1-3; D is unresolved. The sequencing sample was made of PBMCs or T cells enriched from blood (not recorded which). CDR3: CASSFRTYSGNTIYF. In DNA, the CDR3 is TGTGCCAGCAGCTTTAGAACCTACTCTGGAAACACCATATATTTT.